This TCR beta chain came from a study of T cells expressing NK-cell markers. About the research overall: The authors sequenced eight donors, of whom seven were HCMV-seropositive and one was seronegative. Study results and limitations: Questions lingered over whether expanded NKG2C+ T cell clones were HCMV-specific.

For each CDR3 protein, TCRdb gives one entry from its re-call of the 5' RACE reads, without DNA. This table lists 150,000 or so distinct CDR3 sequences. Concerning this clonotype itself: The target antigen is unknown.

CDR1 SGHRS and CDR2 YFSETQ come from the germline V gene. This CDR3 is 16 amino acids long. V usage is TRBV5-1 and J usage is TRBJ2-5. Sample: blood T cells: a sorted CD56 or NKG2C T cell subset, CD4+ or CD8+ T cells, or bulk PBMC T cells (not recorded which). This clonotype originated in a woman between 18 and 70 years old in good health. CDR3 residues: CASHAAGPIFQETQYF.